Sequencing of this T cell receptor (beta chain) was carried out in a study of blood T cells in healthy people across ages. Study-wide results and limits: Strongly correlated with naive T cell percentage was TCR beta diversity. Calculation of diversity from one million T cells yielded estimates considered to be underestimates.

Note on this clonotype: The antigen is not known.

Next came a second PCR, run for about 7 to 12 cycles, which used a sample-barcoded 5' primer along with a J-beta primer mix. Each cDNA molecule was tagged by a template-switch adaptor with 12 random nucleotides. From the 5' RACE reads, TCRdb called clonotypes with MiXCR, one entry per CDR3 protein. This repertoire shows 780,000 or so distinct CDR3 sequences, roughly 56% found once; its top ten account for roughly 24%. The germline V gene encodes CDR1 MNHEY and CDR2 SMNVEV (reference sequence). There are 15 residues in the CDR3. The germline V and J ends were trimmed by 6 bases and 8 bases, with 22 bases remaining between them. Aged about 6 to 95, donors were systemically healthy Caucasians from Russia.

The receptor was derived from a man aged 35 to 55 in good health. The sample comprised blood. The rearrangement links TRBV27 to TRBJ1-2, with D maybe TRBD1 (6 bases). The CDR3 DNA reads TGTGCCAGCAGCCCCGGATTGGGGACATACCGCGGCTACACCTTC. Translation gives CASSPGLGTYRGYTF.